The 5 T cell receptor beta chains in this list originate from one sample, sequenced in a study of T cell responses to AZD1222 COVID-19 vaccine. The protocol was immunoSEQ multiplex PCR, while the TCRdb copy is restricted to in-frame clones and leaves out a portion. In the table there are 100,000 to 150,000 clones, about nine tenths of which are singletons. The sample in question was peripheral blood, obtained 28 days after the second AZD1222 dose. These receptors originate from an adult who received the AZD1222 COVID-19 vaccine.

This chain connects TRBV27 to TRBJ1-4, with D perhaps TRBD1 (5 bases). V was pared by 3 bases and J by 3 bases, with 11 bases between. This CDR3 comprises 15 residues. CDR1 is MNHEY and CDR2 is SMNVEV in the germline V gene (reference sequence). CDR3 amino acids: CASSFAGTANEKLFF. In DNA, the CDR3 is TGTGCCAGCAGTTTCGCCGGGACCGCTAATGAAAAACTGTTTTTT.

This chain links TRBV7-9 with TRBJ1-2, with 10 bases matching TRBD1. This CDR3 has 15 residues. V dropped 0 bases and J dropped 6; count of bases not matched to a gene: 4. CDR1 is SEHNR, CDR2 FQNEAQ, per germline (reference sequence). The CDR3 bases are TGTGCCAGCAGCTTAGCGCCTGGGACAGGGGATGGCTACACCTTC. This codes for CASSLAPGTGDGYTF.

CDR3 amino acids: CAWIRASMNTEAFF. In DNA form, the CDR3 reads TGTGCCTGGATACGGGCGTCCATGAACACTGAAGCTTTCTTT. This chain joins TRBV30 and TRBJ1-1; the D is unclear. The CDR3 totals 14 residues. Trimming cost V 4 bases and J 0 bases, with 12 bases left between them. Germline-derived CDR1 and CDR2 are GTSNPN and SVGIG (reference sequence).

This clone was seen a few times. This chain connects TRBV30 to TRBJ1-5; 7 bases agree with TRBD1. This CDR3 spans 15 amino acids. J lost 2 bases, V lost 0 bases, and 4 bases had no gene match. CDR1 and CDR2 (germline): GTSNPN, SVGIG (reference sequence). The CDR3 loop reads CAWSVTGQGNQPQHF. CDR3 sequence (DNA): TGTGCCTGGAGTGTGACCGGACAGGGCAATCAGCCCCAGCATTTT.

This chain links TRBV6-5 with TRBJ1-2; TRBD1 might be the D (6 bases). Trimming took 0 bases from V and 4 from J, leaving 12 bases between them. CDR1 and CDR2 (germline): MNHEY, SVGAGI. The CDR3 is 15 residues long. CDR3 amino acids: CASSYSGGSGYGYTF. The DNA for the CDR3 is TGTGCCAGCAGTTACTCGGGGGGCTCGGGCTATGGCTACACCTTC.